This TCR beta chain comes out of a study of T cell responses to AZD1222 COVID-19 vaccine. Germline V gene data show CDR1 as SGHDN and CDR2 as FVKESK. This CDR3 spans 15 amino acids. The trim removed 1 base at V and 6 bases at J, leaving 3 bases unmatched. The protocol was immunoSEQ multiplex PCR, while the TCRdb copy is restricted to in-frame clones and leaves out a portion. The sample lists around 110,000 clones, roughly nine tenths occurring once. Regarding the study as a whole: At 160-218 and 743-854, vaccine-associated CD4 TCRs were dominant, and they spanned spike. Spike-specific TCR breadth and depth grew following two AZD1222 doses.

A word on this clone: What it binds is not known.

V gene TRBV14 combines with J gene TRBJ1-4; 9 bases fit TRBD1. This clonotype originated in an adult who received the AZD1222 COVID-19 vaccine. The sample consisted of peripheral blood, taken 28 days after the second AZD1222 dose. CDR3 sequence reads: CASSQAGTGHEKLFF. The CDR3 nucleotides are TGTGCCAGCAGCCAAGCCGGGACAGGGCATGAAAAACTGTTTTTT.